These 25 T cell receptor beta chains originate from one sample sequenced in a study of blood T cell repertoires in COVID-19. The method was immunoSEQ multiplex PCR; TCRdb's version includes in-frame clones alone and lacks a portion of them. Of about 38,000 clones in the sample, about three quarters are singletons; the top ten hold 10%. Source material: peripheral blood. These receptors were taken from a man between 65 and 85 years old with COVID-19, enrolled during active disease.

V is TRBV4-2 and J is TRBJ1-5; D ambiguous. The CDR3 consists of 13 residues. V was cut by 0 bases and J by 7 bases, with 7 bases left in between. Looked up from germline, CDR1 is LGHNA and CDR2 is YNFKEQ. CDR3 DNA sequence: TGTGCCAGCAGCCAAGATTCCTCCCAGCCCCAGCATTTT. It translates to CASSQDSSQPQHF.

This clone was seen a few times. Written as DNA, the CDR3 is TGCGCCAGCAGTCAAGTCTACGGGGGGGCCGGTTACGAGCAGTACTTC. Amino acid sequence: CASSQVYGGAGYEQYF. The chain employs TRBV23-1 and TRBJ2-7, with TRBD2 identical over 8 bases. TRBV23-1 has ORF status, its function being uncertain. The ends lost 2 bases at V and 4 bases at J; junction bases unmatched: 10. This CDR3 spans 16 amino acids.

In its sample, this clone was seen a few times. This chain links TRBV5-5 with TRBJ2-1, with D possibly TRBD2 on 7 matching bases. CDR1 and CDR2 (germline): SGHKS, YYEKEE (reference sequence). CDR3 length: 16 amino acids. Trimming removed 3 bases from V and 0 bases from J, with 13 bases in between. The CDR3 bases are TGTGCCAGCAGCTCCATAGGGGGGGACTCCTACAATGAGCAGTTCTTC. Its protein product is CASSSIGGDSYNEQFF.

J is TRBJ2-7 and V is TRBV3-1 (or the pseudogene TRBV3-2); D perhaps matches TRBD1 (6 bases). The CDR3 loop spans 14 amino acids. Trimming removed 4 bases from V and 6 bases from J, with 16 bases in between. CDR1 and CDR2 (germline): LGHDT, YNNKEL (reference sequence). The CDR3 DNA sequence: TGTGCCAGCAGCCTCACAGGGATTTTGAGCGAGCAGTACTTC. This translates into CASSLTGILSEQYF.

The chain carries TRBV3-1 (or the pseudogene TRBV3-2) and TRBJ2-1; D unresolved. The V end lost 0 bases, the J end lost 6 bases, and 3 bases lay between the germline ends. Germline lookup yields CDR1 LGHDT and CDR2 YNNKEL (reference sequence). The CDR3 runs 12 residues. CDR3 nucleotides: TGTGCCAGCAGCCAAGATCGCAATGAGCAGTTCTTC. Translated, it gives CASSQDRNEQFF.

Details on this clone: In the same sample, other DNA sequences code for this CDR3. V gene TRBV5-1 combines with J gene TRBJ1-5, with TRBD1 identical over 7 bases. Per germline, CDR1 SGHRS and CDR2 YFSETQ. V gave up 0 bases and J gave up 5 bases; unmatched junction bases: 5. The CDR3 has 15 residues. The CDR3 sequence is CASSLEGAGYQPQHF. The CDR3 DNA is TGCGCCAGCAGCTTGGAGGGGGCGGGTTATCAGCCCCAGCATTTT.

This clone was seen many times. This chain joins TRBV5-1 and TRBJ1-3, with D unresolved. Trimming shortened V by 0 bases and J by 0 bases, and 10 bases separated the two germline ends. Germline V lookup: CDR1 SGHRS, CDR2 YFSETQ. This CDR3 is built from 16 residues. The CDR3 sequence: CASSLGHPSSGNTIYF. The CDR3 coding sequence is TGCGCCAGCAGCTTGGGACATCCGAGCTCTGGAAACACCATATATTTT. Variable domain in full (rest from reference TRBV5-1 and TRBJ1-3): KAGVTQTPRYLIKTRGQQVTLSCSPISGHRSVSWYQQTPGQGLQFLFEYFSETQRNKGNFPGRFSGRQFSNSRSEMNVSTLELGDSALYLCASSLGHPSSGNTIYFGEGSWLTVV.

This clone was recorded only once. V gene TRBV11-1 combines with J gene TRBJ2-1; no clear D. The CDR3 has 14 amino acids. Germline CDR1 and CDR2: SGHAT and FQDESV (reference sequence). V was trimmed by 3 bases and J by 7 bases, leaving 13 bases between them. This CDR3 is CASSFSQQVNEQFF. CDR3 sequence (DNA): TGTGCCAGCAGCTTTTCACAGCAGGTGAATGAGCAGTTCTTC.

The chain links TRBV27 to TRBJ2-7; possible D gene TRBD2, 7 bases. Trimming cost V 3 bases and J 3 bases, with 12 bases left between them. CDR3 length: 14 amino acids. The germline gives CDR1 MNHEY, CDR2 SMNVEV (reference sequence). The CDR3, as DNA: TGTGCCAGCAGTTTGGGGGGGGCCCTCTACGAGCAGTACTTC. Residues: CASSLGGALYEQYF.

The V gene is TRBV5-1, the J gene TRBJ2-2; D is perhaps TRBD2 (5 bases). Trimming took off 6 bases at V and 0 bases at J, with 12 bases between the two ends. CDR1 and CDR2 (germline): SGHRS, YFSETQ. The CDR3 has 15 amino acids. CDR3 protein: CASNLDSANTGELFF. CDR3 coding DNA: TGCGCCAGCAATCTGGACTCAGCGAACACCGGGGAGCTGTTTTTT.

V is TRBV14 and J is TRBJ1-2; D call uncertain. CDR3 length: 14 residues. Per germline, CDR1 SGHDN and CDR2 FVKESK. V was cut by 4 bases and J by 4 bases, with 13 bases left in between. In nucleotides, the CDR3 is TGTGCCAGCAGCCCATCGGGTAGTGGCTATGGCTACACCTTC. This encodes CASSPSGSGYGYTF.

The chain joins TRBV5-4 to TRBJ2-7; TRBD2 aligns across 13 bases. This CDR3 comprises 17 residues. After removal of 5 bases from V and 0 bases from J, the junction contained 8 bases not matched to a gene. Germline CDR1 and CDR2: SGHNT and YYREEE (reference sequence). The CDR3 sequence is CASRNGTSGAHSYEQYF. CDR3 nucleotide sequence: TGTGCCAGCAGAAACGGGACTAGCGGGGCCCACTCCTACGAGCAGTACTTC.

The rearrangement joins TRBV11-2 to TRBJ2-2, with a weak D call TRBD1 (7 bases). V gave up 5 bases and J gave up 8 bases, with 15 bases separating them. In germline, CDR1 is SGHAT, CDR2 FQNNGV. This CDR3 is built from 14 residues. For the CDR3, the DNA is TGTGCCAGCAGCCGACAGGGAGGAATTGGGGAGCTGTTTTTT. This encodes CASSRQGGIGELFF.

The sample holds a few counts of this clone. This chain links TRBV6-5 with TRBJ2-3; weak D call: TRBD2 (5 bases). V was clipped by 7 bases and J by 7 bases, with 9 bases between them. The CDR3 runs 11 residues. Germline-derived CDR1 and CDR2 are MNHEY and SVGAGI. Written as DNA, the CDR3 is TGTGCCAGCAATATCGGGAATACGCAGTATTTT. Amino acids: CASNIGNTQYF.

This rearrangement joins TRBV3-1 (or the pseudogene TRBV3-2) to TRBJ2-2; the match to TRBD2 covers 10 bases. V was pared by 1 base and J by 9 bases, with 5 bases of the junction left unmatched. The germline V gene has CDR1 LGHDT and CDR2 YNNKEL (reference sequence). The CDR3 is made up of 15 amino acids. CDR3 sequence reads: CASSQAASGSRELFF. The CDR3 DNA follows: TGTGCCAGCAGCCAAGCAGCTAGCGGGAGCCGGGAGCTGTTTTTT.

This clone was counted a few times. The chain employs TRBV21-1 and TRBJ2-7; TRBD1, the D gene given by the table, was not confirmed from the DNA. TRBV21-1 is designated a pseudogene. This CDR3 spans 17 amino acids. The CDR3: CASSTDRGRDPSYEQYF. The CDR3 coding sequence is TGTGCCAGCAGCACCGACAGGGGAAGGGACCCCTCCTACGAGCAGTACTTC.

This clone has more than one count but fewer than ten. The rearrangement links TRBV19 to TRBJ1-2; 7 positions match TRBD1. From germline, CDR1 is LNHDA and CDR2 SQIVND (reference sequence). V lost 7 bases to trimming and J lost 0 bases; unmatched junction nucleotides: 5. This CDR3 has 14 amino acids. CDR3 nucleotides: TGTGCCAGTACGCTGGACAGGTCTAACTATGGCTACACCTTC. This codes for CASTLDRSNYGYTF.

The chain couples TRBV6-6 to TRBJ1-2; 7 bases line up with TRBD1. CDR1 is MNHNY, CDR2 SVGAGI, per germline (reference sequence). With V trimmed by 6 bases and J by 2 bases, 6 bases remained unmatched. This CDR3 is built from 14 residues. The CDR3 spells CASSRQGNNYGYTF. In DNA form, the CDR3 reads TGTGCCAGCAGCCGACAGGGAAACAACTATGGCTACACCTTC.

This rearrangement joins TRBV30 to TRBJ1-6; D perhaps matches TRBD1 (5 bases). The CDR3 covers 16 residues. Germline V gene sequence: CDR1 GTSNPN, CDR2 SVGIG (reference sequence). V lost 4 bases and J 7 bases, leaving 20 bases between the germline ends. CDR3 in amino acids: CAWTGDRGSGNSPLHF. For the CDR3, the DNA is TGTGCCTGGACCGGGGATCGGGGGTCGGGGAATTCACCCCTCCACTTT.

The chain joins TRBV11-3 to TRBJ1-2; D is uncertain. The CDR3 sequence is 19 residues long. Germline CDR1 is SGHNT and CDR2 is YENEEA. The V end lost 5 bases, the J end lost 1 base, and 26 bases lay between the germline ends. DNA for the CDR3: TGTGCCAGCAGCAGACGTATAGCAAGGGCGGCGGGGTTTAACTATGGCTACACCTTC. Protein: CASSRRIARAAGFNYGYTF.

The chain is built from TRBV25-1 and TRBJ2-5; D is possibly TRBD2 (6 bases). V shed 3 bases and J shed 8 bases, with 16 bases lying between them. The CDR3 is made up of 14 amino acids. Germline V CDR1 and CDR2: MGHDK, SYGVNS. The chain's CDR3 is CASSERDRRDTQYF. The CDR3, as DNA: TGTGCCAGCAGTGAGCGGGACCGCCGGGATACCCAGTACTTC. The complete variable domain, with remaining parts taken from reference TRBV25-1 and TRBJ2-5, reads EADIYQTPRYLVIGTGKKITLECSQTMGHDKMYWYQQDPGMELHLIHYSYGVNSTEKGDLSSESTVSRIRTEHFPLTLESARPSHTSQYLCASSERDRRDTQYFGPGTRLLVL.

J is TRBJ1-5 and V is TRBV28, with a weak D call TRBD1 (5 bases). This CDR3 has 13 residues. V was shortened by 6 bases and J by 6 bases, with 12 bases between the two germline ends. The germline V gene has CDR1 MDHEN and CDR2 SYDVKM. CDR3 in amino acids: CASRYQGGQPQHF. In DNA form, the CDR3 reads TGTGCCAGCAGGTATCAGGGAGGTCAGCCCCAGCATTTT.

This chain links TRBV30 with TRBJ1-2, with TRBD1 matching over 7 bases. The CDR3 totals 14 residues. Germline V gives CDR1 GTSNPN, CDR2 SVGIG (reference sequence). Trimming removed 2 bases from V and 5 bases from J; junction bases left unmatched: 8. In DNA, the CDR3 is TGTGCCTGGAGTCGAACCGGGACAGCTTATGGCTACACCTTC. It translates to CAWSRTGTAYGYTF.

This chain links TRBV10-3 with TRBJ2-1; 11 nucleotides match TRBD1. The length of the CDR3 is 14 residues. Germline loops: CDR1 ENHRY, CDR2 SYGVKD. With 7 bases clipped from V and 8 bases from J, the junction kept 7 bases outside the gene matches. The CDR3 nucleotides read TGTGCCATCACCAACGGACAGGGGGCGGATGAGCAGTTCTTC. This encodes CAITNGQGADEQFF.

The chain links TRBV7-9 to TRBJ2-1; TRBD2 agrees at 11 bases. The germline gives CDR1 SEHNR, CDR2 FQNEAQ (reference sequence). The CDR3 spans 16 residues. V shed 5 bases, J shed 2 bases, and the junction held 5 bases outside the gene matches. CDR3 coding DNA: TGTGCCAGCAGCGGACAGACTAGCGGGGCCTACAATGAGCAGTTCTTC. Its protein is CASSGQTSGAYNEQFF.